This TCR beta chain is from a study of blood T cells in healthy people across ages. This clonotype was counted many times. PCR was performed a second time for roughly 7 to 11 cycles using a sample-barcoded 5' primer and a J-beta primer mix. TCRdb re-called the 5' RACE reads with MiXCR, one entry per CDR3 protein. The sample includes hundreds of thousands of distinct CDR3 sequences, approximately 31% seen only once; the top ten take 15% to 19%. Trimming pared 0 bases from V and 0 bases from J, leaving 9 bases between. The CDR3 contains 15 residues. Germline V gene lookup returns CDR1 GTSNPN and CDR2 SVGIG (reference sequence).

The chain is built from TRBV30 and TRBJ1-5; no definite D call. The receptor was isolated from a woman of 80 years or more in good health. Material: blood. The CDR3: CAWSVGLDSNQPQHF. In nucleotides, the CDR3 is TGTGCCTGGAGTGTCGGACTGGATAGCAATCAGCCCCAGCATTTT.